The rows below give T cell receptor beta chains drawn from one sample of a study of graft-versus-host responses after intestinal transplantation. Using immunoSEQ multiplex PCR, the repertoire was profiled, and TCRdb retains in-frame clones only, with some absent. The profile shows more than 25,000 clones, around 96% of them singletons. Material: PBMCs, obtained roughly 32 days after intestinal transplant. The source is a human patient who received an intestinal transplant, so some T cells may come from the graft donor. CDR3s include the opening cysteine and the closing phenylalanine or tryptophan. The order of the fields is V gene, J gene, clone size, D gene, CDR3 protein, CDR3 DNA. The D gene is left open where the match is weak. The size of a clone is reported for some rows only, either as once, few or many, or as a class for expanded clones.

v_gene: TRBV5-1; j_gene: TRBJ2-1; abundance: NA; d_gene: NA; CDR3aa: CASSLFGGYASSYNEQFF; CDR3nt: TGCGCCAGCAGCTTGTTCGGCGGATATGCGAGCTCCTACAATGAGCAGTTCTTC
v_gene: TRBV11-2; j_gene: TRBJ2-7; abundance: NA; d_gene: NA; CDR3aa: CASSLASGTAGSYEQYF; CDR3nt: TGTGCCAGCAGCTTAGCCAGCGGAACGGCAGGCTCCTACGAGCAGTACTTC
v_gene: TRBV9; j_gene: TRBJ2-5; abundance: NA; d_gene: TRBD2; CDR3aa: CASSVALSGGDQETQYF; CDR3nt: TGTGCCAGCAGCGTAGCTCTTAGCGGGGGGGATCAAGAGACCCAGTACTTC
v_gene: TRBV6-6; j_gene: TRBJ1-1; abundance: few; d_gene: TRBD1; CDR3aa: CASSYNQGAGITEAFF; CDR3nt: TGTGCCAGCAGTTACAATCAGGGGGCGGGAATCACTGAAGCTTTCTTT
v_gene: TRBV29-1; j_gene: TRBJ1-2; abundance: NA; d_gene: NA; CDR3aa: CSVAPLFGYGYTF; CDR3nt: TGCAGCGTTGCCCCCCTCTTCGGCTATGGCTACACCTTC
v_gene: TRBV4-1; j_gene: TRBJ2-7; abundance: NA; d_gene: TRBD2; CDR3aa: CASSQASGSLYEQYF; CDR3nt: TGCGCCAGCAGCCAAGCTAGCGGGAGCCTCTACGAGCAGTACTTC
v_gene: TRBV6-5; j_gene: TRBJ1-2; abundance: NA; d_gene: NA; CDR3aa: CASSEVSRDGYTF; CDR3nt: TGTGCCAGCAGTGAAGTCTCTCGGGATGGCTACACCTTC
v_gene: TRBV19; j_gene: TRBJ2-7; abundance: NA; d_gene: NA; CDR3aa: CASSVRADYEQYF; CDR3nt: TGTGCCAGTAGTGTCCGGGCCGACTACGAGCAGTACTTC
v_gene: TRBV9; j_gene: TRBJ2-7; abundance: NA; d_gene: NA; CDR3aa: CASSLTSGPSYEQYF; CDR3nt: TGTGCCAGCAGCCTAACCTCGGGACCGAGCTACGAGCAGTACTTC
v_gene: TRBV5-8; j_gene: TRBJ2-1; abundance: NA; d_gene: NA; CDR3aa: CASRWLGGNEQFF; CDR3nt: TGTGCCAGCAGGTGGCTAGGGGGCAATGAGCAGTTCTTC
v_gene: TRBV4-1; j_gene: TRBJ2-2; abundance: NA; d_gene: NA; CDR3aa: CASSQEQDIRNTGELFF; CDR3nt: TGCGCCAGCAGCCAAGAACAGGACATTCGGAACACCGGGGAGCTGTTTTTT
v_gene: TRBV5-1; j_gene: TRBJ2-7; abundance: NA; d_gene: TRBD2; CDR3aa: CASSETSGRAGEQYF; CDR3nt: TGCGCCAGCAGCGAGACTAGCGGGAGGGCCGGCGAGCAGTACTTC
v_gene: TRBV5-1; j_gene: TRBJ2-3; abundance: NA; d_gene: TRBD2; CDR3aa: CASSLAVGLAGGITDTQYF; CDR3nt: TGCGCCAGCAGCTTGGCCGTGGGGTTAGCGGGAGGTATCACAGATACGCAGTATTTT
v_gene: TRBV5-4; j_gene: TRBJ1-1; abundance: NA; d_gene: NA; CDR3aa: CASSLLGGAMNTEAFF; CDR3nt: TGTGCCAGCAGCTTGCTCGGGGGTGCCATGAACACTGAAGCTTTCTTT
v_gene: TRBV30; j_gene: TRBJ1-4; abundance: once; d_gene: TRBD1; CDR3aa: CAWTGGNEKLFF; CDR3nt: TGTGCCTGGACAGGGGGGAATGAAAAACTGTTTTTT
v_gene: TRBV14; j_gene: TRBJ1-1; abundance: NA; d_gene: NA; CDR3aa: CASSQDPRGEAFF; CDR3nt: TGTGCCAGCAGCCAAGATCCGCGGGGCGAAGCTTTCTTT
v_gene: TRBV5-4; j_gene: TRBJ2-7; abundance: once; d_gene: NA; CDR3aa: CASSRMGSYEQYF; CDR3nt: TGTGCCAGCAGCCGAATGGGTTCCTACGAGCAGTACTTC
v_gene: TRBV14; j_gene: TRBJ2-7; abundance: NA; d_gene: NA; CDR3aa: CASSQRVVSPYEQYF; CDR3nt: TGTGCCAGCAGCCAACGGGTCGTCAGCCCCTACGAGCAGTACTTC
v_gene: TRBV6-5; j_gene: TRBJ2-3; abundance: NA; d_gene: NA; CDR3aa: CASSFGDTQYF; CDR3nt: TGTGCCAGCAGTTTTGGAGATACGCAGTATTTT
v_gene: TRBV9; j_gene: TRBJ1-1; abundance: NA; d_gene: NA; CDR3aa: CASSASTGTEAFF; CDR3nt: TGTGCCAGCAGCGCCAGTACGGGCACTGAAGCTTTCTTT